This entry lists 5 T cell receptor beta chains sequenced from one sample in a study of blood T cells in healthy people across ages. With a J-beta primer mix and a sample-barcoded 5' primer, a second PCR ran about 6 to 11 cycles. A single record per CDR3 protein comes from TCRdb applying MiXCR to the 5' RACE reads. Of about 570,000 distinct CDR3 sequences in the sample, about 29% were seen once. The sample was also reused in another study, on T cells of mothers and their children.

Sequenced input: blood. These receptors were taken from a boy younger than 10 in good health.

This clonotype has a handful of counts. The chain couples TRBV29-1 to TRBJ2-7; 8 bases are shared with TRBD1. This CDR3 contains 13 residues. The V gene end was trimmed by 2 bases and the J gene end by 4 bases; junction bases not matched to a gene: 4. Germline CDR1 SQVTM, CDR2 ANQGSEA. CDR3 in DNA: TGCAGCGTTGAACAGGGGGCGGAGTACGAGCAGTACTTC. This codes for CSVEQGAEYEQYF.

The chain links TRBV6-5 to TRBJ2-5, with TRBD1 as a possible D gene (5 bases). The J call is uncertain, as TRBJ2-7 better fits the DNA end. CDR3 size: 13 residues. Germline V gene lookup returns CDR1 MNHEY and CDR2 SVGAGI. Here the CDR3 reads CASSYSGRYEQYF. DNA of the CDR3: TGTGCCAGCAGTTACTCGGGGCGCTACGAGCAGTACTTC.

This rearrangement joins TRBV7-2 to TRBJ1-2; 9 positions agree with TRBD1. The V gene's germline CDR1 is SGHTA and CDR2 FQGNSA. This CDR3 comprises 15 residues. V trimming: 5 bases; J trimming: 6 bases; junction bases outside the gene matches: 10. In nucleotides, the CDR3 is TGTGCCAGCAGCCCGACCGGGACAGGGTACGATGGCTACACCTTC. As protein: CASSPTGTGYDGYTF.

This clonotype was observed a handful of times. The CDR3: CASSETTKRTDPKLFF. The CDR3 DNA sequence: TGCGCCAGCAGTGAGACTACCAAAAGGACAGATCCAAAACTGTTTTTT. The gene calls are TRBV10-2 and TRBJ1-4, with D possibly TRBD1 on 6 matching bases. V was clipped by 2 bases and J by 10 bases, with 20 bases between them. In germline, CDR1 is WSHSY, CDR2 SAAADI. This CDR3 is built from 16 residues.

The V gene is TRBV2, the J gene TRBJ1-1, with D possibly being TRBD1 (5 bases). The V gene lost 7 bases and the J gene lost 6 bases, with 24 bases spanning the gap. The CDR3 is 16 amino acids. Per germline, CDR1 SNHLY and CDR2 FYNNEI. The DNA of the CDR3 is TGTGCCAGCATGGGGGGTATTGAGGTTTCGGGAGCTGAAGCTTTCTTT. This encodes CASMGGIEVSGAEAFF.